Listed here are 8 T cell receptor beta chains from one sample, sequenced in a study of shared clonotypes between healthy human individuals. Using immunoSEQ multiplex PCR, the repertoire was profiled, and TCRdb retains in-frame clones only, with some absent. The data contain around 1.5 million clones, approximately 98% of them singletons. Source material: naive CD4+ T cells sorted from blood. As to subset: CD45RA+ positively selected. These receptors came from a young man in good health.

Points on this clone: Other DNA sequences from this sample encode an identical CDR3 as well. J is TRBJ2-7 and V is TRBV10-3; tentative D call: TRBD2 (6 bases). From germline, CDR1 is ENHRY and CDR2 SYGVKD. The CDR3 is 14 residues long. Trimming cost V 0 bases and J 4 bases, with 10 bases left between them. The CDR3 spells CAISESTGSYEQYF. In nucleotides, the CDR3 is TGTGCCATCAGTGAGTCGACCGGGAGTTACGAGCAGTACTTC.

The chain has TRBV28 and TRBJ2-7; TRBD2 matches 7 bases. Trimming at V came to 2 bases and at J to 3 bases, leaving 10 bases not matched to a gene. The CDR3 runs to 16 residues. Germline-derived CDR1 and CDR2 are MDHEN and SYDVKM. The CDR3 DNA reads as TGTGCCAGCAGTTTAGTCCCTAGCGGAGAGGGCTACGAGCAGTACTTC. Protein sequence: CASSLVPSGEGYEQYF.

This chain links TRBV5-5 with TRBJ2-2; tentatively, D is TRBD1 (5 bases). Trimming stripped 2 bases from V and 4 bases from J, with 12 bases between. Germline V gives CDR1 SGHKS, CDR2 YYEKEE (reference sequence). The CDR3 has 15 amino acids. In DNA, the CDR3 is TGTGCCAGCAGCTTAACAGGCTCTGGCACCGGGGAGCTGTTTTTT. It specifies CASSLTGSGTGELFF.

The V and J genes are TRBV6-5 and TRBJ2-1, with 8 bases aligning to TRBD2. V lost 5 bases and J lost 8; bases outside the gene matches: 2. This CDR3 has 12 residues. Germline lookup yields CDR1 MNHEY and CDR2 SVGAGI. The DNA of the CDR3 is TGTGCCAGCAGTCGAGCGGGAGATGAGCAGTTCTTC. Translation: CASSRAGDEQFF.

This rearrangement joins TRBV9 to TRBJ2-2; the D is unclear. Trimming took off 0 bases at V and 6 bases at J, with 9 bases between the two ends. CDR1 and CDR2 from the germline V gene are SGDLS and YYNGEE. This CDR3 region has 14 residues. CDR3 sequence reads: CASSVGSLPGELFF. The CDR3 DNA sequence: TGTGCCAGCAGCGTAGGGTCGCTCCCCGGGGAGCTGTTTTTT.

This rearrangement joins TRBV11-2 to TRBJ1-2; tentative D call: TRBD1 (6 bases). The germline V gene has CDR1 SGHAT and CDR2 FQNNGV. V lost 4 bases to trimming and J lost 3 bases, with 18 bases between them. This CDR3 is 16 amino acids long. The chain's CDR3 is CASSSPQGSGDYGYTF. In DNA form, the CDR3 reads TGTGCCAGCAGCTCCCCACAGGGCAGCGGGGACTATGGCTACACCTTC.

This clone was recorded once. V is TRBV28 and J is TRBJ2-3; D may be TRBD2 (5 bases). The CDR3 is 16 residues long. The germline V and J ends were trimmed by 5 bases and 0 bases, with 15 bases remaining between them. The germline CDR1 and CDR2 sequences are MDHEN and SYDVKM. In DNA form, the CDR3 reads TGTGCCAGCAGTCCCGTAGGCCCGGGGAGCACAGATACGCAGTATTTT. It specifies CASSPVGPGSTDTQYF.

The genes are TRBV5-4 and TRBJ2-5; D is uncertain. In germline, CDR1 is SGHNT, CDR2 YYREEE (reference sequence). The CDR3 consists of 15 residues. V was clipped by 1 base and J by 2 bases, with 12 bases between them. Here the CDR3 DNA reads TGTGCCAGCAGCTTGAGGTCAAGTGGACAAGAGACCCAGTACTTC. The encoded protein is CASSLRSSGQETQYF. The whole variable domain, filled in from reference TRBV5-4 and TRBJ2-5, reads ETGVTQSPTHLIKTRGQQVTLRCSSQSGHNTVSWYQQALGQGPQFIFQYYREEENGRGNFPPRFSGLQFPNYSSELNVNALELDDSALYLCASSLRSSGQETQYFGPGTRLLVL.